This T cell receptor (beta chain) was sequenced in a study of T-cell memory formation after mild COVID-19. Study overall: TCR clustering was largely donor specific. Study conclusions and caveats: The authors did not confirm SARS-CoV-2 specificity of second-wave clones peaking day 37. Pre-infection memory already had some responding clones, implying cross-reactive memory joined.

TCRdb processed the 5' RACE reads anew with MiXCR; each CDR3 protein has one entry. This sample has 500,000 to 600,000 distinct CDR3 sequences, with 15% to 20% found just once. The J segment lost 7 bases and the V segment lost 4 bases, leaving 9 bases of the junction unmatched. Germline V lookup: CDR1 SGHRS, CDR2 YFSETQ. CDR3 length: 15 residues. A remark on this clonotype: Its antigen is currently unknown.

V gene TRBV5-1 combines with J gene TRBJ2-1; 9 bases line up with TRBD2. The source of this sequence is an adult woman who had mild COVID-19 (a few samples of this study predate the infection). Cell type and time point are not known. The sequencing sample was made of PBMCs or a T cell subset sorted from them (not recorded which). The CDR3 DNA reads TGCGCCAGCAGCCATCTAGCGGGGTCGGAGAATGAGCAGTTCTTC. Translating gives CASSHLAGSENEQFF.